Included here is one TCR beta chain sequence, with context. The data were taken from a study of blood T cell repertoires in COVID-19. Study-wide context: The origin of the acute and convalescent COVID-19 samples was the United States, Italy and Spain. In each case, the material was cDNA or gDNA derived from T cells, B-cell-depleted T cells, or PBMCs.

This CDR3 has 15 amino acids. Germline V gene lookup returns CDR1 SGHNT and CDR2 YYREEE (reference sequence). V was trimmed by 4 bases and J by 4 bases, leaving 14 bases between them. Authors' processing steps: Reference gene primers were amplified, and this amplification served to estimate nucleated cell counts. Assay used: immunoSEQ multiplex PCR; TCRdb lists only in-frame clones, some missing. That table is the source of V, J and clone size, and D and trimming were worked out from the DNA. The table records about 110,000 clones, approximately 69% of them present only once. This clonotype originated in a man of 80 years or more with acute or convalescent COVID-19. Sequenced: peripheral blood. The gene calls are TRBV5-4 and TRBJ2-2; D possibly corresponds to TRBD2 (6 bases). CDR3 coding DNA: TGTGCCAGCAGCCGTGACTGGGGAGGCACCGGGGAGCTGTTTTTT. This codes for CASSRDWGGTGELFF.